The present T cell receptor (beta chain) was sequenced within a study of response to subunit inactivated influenza vaccine. The CDR3 consists of 13 residues. The V end was cut by 1 base, the J end by 7 bases, with 11 bases between. Germline CDR1 reads SGHAT; CDR2 reads FQNNGV. TCRdb re-called the RT-PCR reads with MiXCR, one entry per CDR3 protein. This table has fewer than 250,000 distinct CDR3 sequences, approximately 15% appearing once. This sequence originates from a man in his fifties or sixties who received an inactivated influenza vaccine. This sequence joins TRBV11-2 and TRBJ2-7; a weak D match, TRBD2 (6 bases). The sequences come from CD8+ T cells sorted from PBMCs, collected more than 4 days after vaccination. DNA of the CDR3: TGTGCCAGCAGCTTAGGATTGGGGGGTGAGCAGTACTTC. This sequence encodes CASSLGLGGEQYF.